This T cell receptor (beta chain) was recorded in a study of T cells after yellow fever vaccination. Study-wide results and limits: The secondary response peaked faster, at day 5 versus 15, but was weaker.

This clonotype appeared many times. Its antigen remains unidentified. Germline-derived CDR1 and CDR2 are DFQATT and SNEGSKA (reference sequence). The V end lost 3 bases, the J end lost 2 bases, and 7 bases lay between the germline ends. This CDR3 spans 13 amino acids. MiXCR was run by TCRdb on the 5' RACE reads, yielding one entry per CDR3 protein. Of a few hundred thousand distinct CDR3 sequences listed, around 5.2% are singletons. V is TRBV20-1 and J is TRBJ1-4; D is unclear. Sequencing was performed on CD4+ T cells sorted from PBMCs, taken on the day of the yellow fever booster vaccination. This receptor was taken from a man aged 18 to 29 who received the YFV17D yellow fever vaccine. DNA of the CDR3: TGCAGTGCTAGTCGGGGTACTAATGAAAAACTGTTTTTT. Its translation is CSASRGTNEKLFF.